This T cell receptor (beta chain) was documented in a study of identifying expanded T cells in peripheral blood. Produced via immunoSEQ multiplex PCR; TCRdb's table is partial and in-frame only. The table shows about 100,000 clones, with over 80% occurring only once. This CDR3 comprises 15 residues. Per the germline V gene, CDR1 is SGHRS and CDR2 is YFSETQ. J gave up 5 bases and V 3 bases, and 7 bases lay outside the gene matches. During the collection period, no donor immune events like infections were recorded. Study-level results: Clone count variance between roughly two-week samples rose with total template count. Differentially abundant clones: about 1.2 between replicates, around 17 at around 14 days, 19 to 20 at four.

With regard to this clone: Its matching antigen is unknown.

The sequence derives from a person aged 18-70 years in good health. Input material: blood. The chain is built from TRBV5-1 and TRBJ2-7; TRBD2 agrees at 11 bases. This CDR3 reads CASSSTTSGRDEQYF. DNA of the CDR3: TGCGCCAGCAGCTCCACCACTAGCGGGAGAGACGAGCAGTACTTC.